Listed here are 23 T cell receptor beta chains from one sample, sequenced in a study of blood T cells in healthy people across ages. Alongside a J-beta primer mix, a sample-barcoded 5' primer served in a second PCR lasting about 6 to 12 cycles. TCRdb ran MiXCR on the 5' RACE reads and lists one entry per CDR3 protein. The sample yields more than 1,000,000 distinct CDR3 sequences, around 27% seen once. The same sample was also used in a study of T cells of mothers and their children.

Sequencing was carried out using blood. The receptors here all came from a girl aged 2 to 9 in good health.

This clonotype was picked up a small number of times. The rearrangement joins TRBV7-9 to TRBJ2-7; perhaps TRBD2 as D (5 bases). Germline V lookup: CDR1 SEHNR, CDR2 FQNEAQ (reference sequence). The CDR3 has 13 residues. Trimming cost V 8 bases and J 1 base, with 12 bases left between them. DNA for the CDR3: TGTGCCAGCGAGGGTCCTACATCCTACGAGCAGTACTTC. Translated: CASEGPTSYEQYF.

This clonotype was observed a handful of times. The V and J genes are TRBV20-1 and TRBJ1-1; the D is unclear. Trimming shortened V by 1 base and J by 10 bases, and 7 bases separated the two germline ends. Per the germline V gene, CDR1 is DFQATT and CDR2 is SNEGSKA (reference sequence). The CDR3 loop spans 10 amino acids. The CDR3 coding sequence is TGCAGTGCTAGAGGAGAGGGAGCTTTCTTT. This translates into CSARGEGAFF.

CDR3 sequence: CATSRDLSAAYNEQFF. The CDR3 DNA is TGTGCCACCAGCAGAGATCTATCAGCCGCCTACAATGAGCAGTTCTTC. The chain is built from TRBV15 and TRBJ2-1; no reliable D call. V was shortened by 0 bases and J by 2 bases, with 11 bases between the two germline ends. The CDR3 sequence is 16 residues long. In germline, CDR1 is LNHNV, CDR2 YYDKDF (reference sequence). The full variable domain, completed using reference TRBV15 and TRBJ2-1, is DAMVIQNPRYQVTQFGKPVTLSCSQTLNHNVMYWYQQKSSQAPKLLFHYYDKDFNNEADTPDNFQSRRPNTSFCFLDIRSPGLGDTAMYLCATSRDLSAAYNEQFFGPGTRLTVL.

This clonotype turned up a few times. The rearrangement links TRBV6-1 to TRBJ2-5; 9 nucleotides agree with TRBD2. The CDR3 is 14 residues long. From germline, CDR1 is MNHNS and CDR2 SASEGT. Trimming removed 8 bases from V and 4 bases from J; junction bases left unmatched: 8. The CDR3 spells CASHLSGSIETQYF. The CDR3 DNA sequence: TGTGCCAGCCACCTTAGCGGGAGTATAGAGACCCAGTACTTC.

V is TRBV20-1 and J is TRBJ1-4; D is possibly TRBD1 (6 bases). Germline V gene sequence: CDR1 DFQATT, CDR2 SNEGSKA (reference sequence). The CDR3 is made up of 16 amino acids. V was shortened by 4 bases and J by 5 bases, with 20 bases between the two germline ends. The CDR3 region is CSAIHVGRGLNEKLFF. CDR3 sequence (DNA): TGCAGTGCTATACACGTGGGCCGGGGGCTAAATGAAAAACTGTTTTTT.

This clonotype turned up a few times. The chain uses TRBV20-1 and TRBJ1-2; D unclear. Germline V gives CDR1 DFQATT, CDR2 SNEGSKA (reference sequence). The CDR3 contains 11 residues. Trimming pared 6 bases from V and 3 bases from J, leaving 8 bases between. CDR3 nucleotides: TGCAGTGCCCCCGGGGACTATGGCTACACCTTC. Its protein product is CSAPGDYGYTF.

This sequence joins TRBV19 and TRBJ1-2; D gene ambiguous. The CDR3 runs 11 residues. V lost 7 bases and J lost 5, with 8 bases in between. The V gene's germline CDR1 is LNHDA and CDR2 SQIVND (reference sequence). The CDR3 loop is CASKDLYGYTF. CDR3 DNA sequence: TGTGCCAGTAAGGACCTATATGGCTACACCTTC.

The CDR3 DNA reads TGCAGTGCTATGGAGGGGGCTGAAGCTTTCTTT. It codes for CSAMEGAEAFF. The chain employs TRBV20-1 and TRBJ1-1; D is possibly TRBD1 (6 bases). This CDR3 region has 11 residues. The germline V gene encodes CDR1 DFQATT and CDR2 SNEGSKA (reference sequence). The V end lost 4 bases, the J end lost 6 bases, and 9 bases lay between the germline ends.

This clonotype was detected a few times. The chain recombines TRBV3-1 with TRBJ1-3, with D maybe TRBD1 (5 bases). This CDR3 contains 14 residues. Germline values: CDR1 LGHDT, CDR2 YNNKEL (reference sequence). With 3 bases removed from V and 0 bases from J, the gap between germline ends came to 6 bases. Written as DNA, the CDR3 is TGTGCCAGCAGCCAGGGACCCTCTGGAAACACCATATATTTT. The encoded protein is CASSQGPSGNTIYF.

This CDR3 is CSAGGTMRVETQYF. DNA of the CDR3: TGCAGTGCTGGAGGGACAATGAGGGTAGAGACCCAGTACTTC. J is TRBJ2-5 and V is TRBV20-1, with D perhaps matching TRBD1 or TRBD2 (6 bases each). The CDR3 spans 14 residues. In germline, CDR1 is DFQATT, CDR2 SNEGSKA (reference sequence). Trimming removed 5 bases from V and 4 bases from J, with 17 bases in between.

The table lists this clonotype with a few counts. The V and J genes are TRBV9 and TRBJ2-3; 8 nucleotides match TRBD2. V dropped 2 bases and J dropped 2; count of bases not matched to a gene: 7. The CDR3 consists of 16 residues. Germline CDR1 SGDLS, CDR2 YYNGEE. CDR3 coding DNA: TGTGCCAGCAGCGTCAGAGCGGGGGACTACACAGATACGCAGTATTTT. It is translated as CASSVRAGDYTDTQYF.

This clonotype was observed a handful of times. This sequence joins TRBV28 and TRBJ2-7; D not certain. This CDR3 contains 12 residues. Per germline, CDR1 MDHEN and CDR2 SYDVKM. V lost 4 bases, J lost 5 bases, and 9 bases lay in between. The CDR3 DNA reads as TGTGCCAGCAGTTACCTCCCCCACGAGCAGTACTTC. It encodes CASSYLPHEQYF.

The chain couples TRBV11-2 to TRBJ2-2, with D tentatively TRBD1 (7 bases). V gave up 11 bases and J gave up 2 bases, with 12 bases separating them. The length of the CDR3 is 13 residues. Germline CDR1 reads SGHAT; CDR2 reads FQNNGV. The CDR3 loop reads CAGGTENTGELFF. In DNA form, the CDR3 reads TGTGCCGGGGGGACAGAAAACACCGGGGAGCTGTTTTTT. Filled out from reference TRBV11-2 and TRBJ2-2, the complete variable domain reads EAGVAQSPRYKIIEKRQSVAFWCNPISGHATLYWYQQILGQGPKLLIQFQNNGVVDDSQLPKDRFSAERLKGVDSTLKIQPAKLEDSAVYLCAGGTENTGELFFGEGSRLTVL.

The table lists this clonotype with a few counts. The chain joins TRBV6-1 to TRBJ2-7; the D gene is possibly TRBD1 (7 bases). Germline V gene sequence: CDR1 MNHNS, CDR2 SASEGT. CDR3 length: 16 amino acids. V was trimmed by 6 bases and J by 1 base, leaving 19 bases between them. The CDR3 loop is CASSAGQPVTSYEQYF. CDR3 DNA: TGTGCCAGCAGCGCGGGACAGCCGGTAACTTCCTACGAGCAGTACTTC.

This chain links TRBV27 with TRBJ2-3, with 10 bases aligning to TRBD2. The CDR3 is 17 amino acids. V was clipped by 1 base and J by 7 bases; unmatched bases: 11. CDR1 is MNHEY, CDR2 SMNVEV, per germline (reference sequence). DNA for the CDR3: TGTGCCAGCAGTTTATACCTAGGACTAGCGGCCATCAATACGCAGTATTTT. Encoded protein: CASSLYLGLAAINTQYF.

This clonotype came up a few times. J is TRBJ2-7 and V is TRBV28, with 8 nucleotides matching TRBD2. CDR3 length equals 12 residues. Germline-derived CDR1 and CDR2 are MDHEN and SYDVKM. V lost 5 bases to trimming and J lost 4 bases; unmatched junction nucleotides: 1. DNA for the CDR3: TGTGCCAGCAGTATAGCGGGGTACGAGCAGTACTTC. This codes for CASSIAGYEQYF.

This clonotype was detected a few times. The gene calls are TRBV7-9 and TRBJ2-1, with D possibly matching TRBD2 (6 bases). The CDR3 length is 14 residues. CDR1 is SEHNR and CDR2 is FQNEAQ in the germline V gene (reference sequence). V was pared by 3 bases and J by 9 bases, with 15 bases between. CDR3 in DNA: TGTGCCAGCAGCTTTGGGGGGTCCCTCACTGAGCAGTTCTTC. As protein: CASSFGGSLTEQFF.

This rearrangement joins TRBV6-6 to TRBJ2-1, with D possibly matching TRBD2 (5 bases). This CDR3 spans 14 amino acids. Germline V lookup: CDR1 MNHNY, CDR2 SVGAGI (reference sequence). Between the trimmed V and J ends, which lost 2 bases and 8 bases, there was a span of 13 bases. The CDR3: CASSYGAVWDEQFF. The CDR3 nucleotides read TGTGCCAGCAGTTACGGAGCGGTTTGGGATGAGCAGTTCTTC.

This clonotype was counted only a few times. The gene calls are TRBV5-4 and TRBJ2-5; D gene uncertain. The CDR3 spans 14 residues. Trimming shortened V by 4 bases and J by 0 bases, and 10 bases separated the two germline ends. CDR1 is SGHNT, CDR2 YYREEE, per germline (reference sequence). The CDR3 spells CASSADLYQETQYF. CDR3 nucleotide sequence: TGTGCCAGCAGCGCAGACTTGTACCAAGAGACCCAGTACTTC.

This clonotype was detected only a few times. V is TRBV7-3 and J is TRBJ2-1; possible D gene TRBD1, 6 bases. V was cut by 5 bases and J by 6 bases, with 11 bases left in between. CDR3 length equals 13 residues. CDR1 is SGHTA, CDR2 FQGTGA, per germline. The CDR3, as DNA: TGTGCCAGCAGCCCCGGACAGATCAATGAGCAGTTCTTC. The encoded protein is CASSPGQINEQFF.

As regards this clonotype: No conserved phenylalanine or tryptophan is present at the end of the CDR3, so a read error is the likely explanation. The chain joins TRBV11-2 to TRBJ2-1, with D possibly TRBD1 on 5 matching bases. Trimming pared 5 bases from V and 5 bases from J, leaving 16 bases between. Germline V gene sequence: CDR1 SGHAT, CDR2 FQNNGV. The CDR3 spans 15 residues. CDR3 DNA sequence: TGTGCCAGCAGCCTAGGGGCAAAAACCCACAATGAGCAGTTCTCC. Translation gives CASSLGAKTHNEQFS.

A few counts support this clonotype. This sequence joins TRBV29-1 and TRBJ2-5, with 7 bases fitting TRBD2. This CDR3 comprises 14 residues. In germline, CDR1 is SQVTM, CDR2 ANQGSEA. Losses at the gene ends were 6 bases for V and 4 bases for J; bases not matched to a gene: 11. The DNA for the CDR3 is TGCAGCGTCGAACTAGCGAATTACAGAGAGACCCAGTACTTC. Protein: CSVELANYRETQYF.

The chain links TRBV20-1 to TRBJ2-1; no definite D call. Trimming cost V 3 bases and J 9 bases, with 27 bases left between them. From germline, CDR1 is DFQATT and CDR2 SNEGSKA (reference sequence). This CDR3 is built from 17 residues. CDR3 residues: CSARLKYSSSMLPEQFF. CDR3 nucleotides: TGCAGTGCTAGGCTAAAGTATAGCTCGTCGATGTTACCTGAGCAGTTCTTC.